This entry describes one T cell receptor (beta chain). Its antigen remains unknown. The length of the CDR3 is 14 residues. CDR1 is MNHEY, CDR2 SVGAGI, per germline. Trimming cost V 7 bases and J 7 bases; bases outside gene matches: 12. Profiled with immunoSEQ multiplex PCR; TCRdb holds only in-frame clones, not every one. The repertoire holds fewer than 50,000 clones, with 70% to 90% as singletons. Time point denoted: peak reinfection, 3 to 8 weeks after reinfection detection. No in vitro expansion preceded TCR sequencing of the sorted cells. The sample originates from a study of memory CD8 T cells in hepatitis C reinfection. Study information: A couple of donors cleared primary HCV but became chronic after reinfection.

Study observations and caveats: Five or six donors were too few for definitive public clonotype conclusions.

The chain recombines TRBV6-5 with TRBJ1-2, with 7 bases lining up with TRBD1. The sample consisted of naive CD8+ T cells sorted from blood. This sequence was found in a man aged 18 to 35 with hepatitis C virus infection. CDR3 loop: CASILTGISAGYTF. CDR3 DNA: TGTGCCAGCATTTTGACAGGGATAAGCGCTGGCTACACCTTC.